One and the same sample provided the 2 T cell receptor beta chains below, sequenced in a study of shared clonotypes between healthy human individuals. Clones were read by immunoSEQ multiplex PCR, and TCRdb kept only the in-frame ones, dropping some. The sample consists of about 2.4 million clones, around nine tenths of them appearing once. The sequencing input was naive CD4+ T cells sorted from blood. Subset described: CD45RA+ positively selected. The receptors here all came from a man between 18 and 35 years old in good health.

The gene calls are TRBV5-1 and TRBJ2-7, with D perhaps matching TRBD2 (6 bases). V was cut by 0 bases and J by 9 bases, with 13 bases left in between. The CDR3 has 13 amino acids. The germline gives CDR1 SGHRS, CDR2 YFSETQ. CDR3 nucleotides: TGCGCCAGCAGCTTGGGTTCGGGAGACGGGCAGTACTTC. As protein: CASSLGSGDGQYF. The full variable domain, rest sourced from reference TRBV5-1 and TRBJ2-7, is KAGVTQTPRYLIKTRGQQVTLSCSPISGHRSVSWYQQTPGQGLQFLFEYFSETQRNKGNFPGRFSGRQFSNSRSEMNVSTLELGDSALYLCASSLGSGDGQYFGPGTRLTVT.

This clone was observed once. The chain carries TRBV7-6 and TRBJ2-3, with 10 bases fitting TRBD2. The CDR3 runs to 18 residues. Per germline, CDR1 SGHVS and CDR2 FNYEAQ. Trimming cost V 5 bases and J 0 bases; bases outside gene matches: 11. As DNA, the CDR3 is TGTGCCAGCAGCCTCCCAGCGGGAGGGATCTCTAGCACAGATACGCAGTATTTT. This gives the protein CASSLPAGGISSTDTQYF.